This paragraph reports one T cell receptor beta chain. The data were produced by immunoSEQ multiplex PCR, yet TCRdb's version contains in-frame clones alone and is incomplete. The sample includes roughly 190,000 clones, around 83% of them seen just once. The V segment lost 0 bases and the J segment 0 bases; nucleotides outside the gene matches: 10. The CDR3 has 19 residues. Germline V gives CDR1 LGHNA, CDR2 YSLEER. These data come from a study of blood T cell repertoires in COVID-19. The sample comprised peripheral blood. The V and J genes are TRBV4-3 and TRBJ2-3, with TRBD2 matching 9 bases. The origin of this receptor is a man in his fifties with active or convalescent COVID-19. The CDR3 loop is CASSQDERRAGGSTDTQYF. For the CDR3, the DNA is TGCGCCAGCAGCCAAGATGAGCGACGAGCGGGGGGCAGCACAGATACGCAGTATTTT.